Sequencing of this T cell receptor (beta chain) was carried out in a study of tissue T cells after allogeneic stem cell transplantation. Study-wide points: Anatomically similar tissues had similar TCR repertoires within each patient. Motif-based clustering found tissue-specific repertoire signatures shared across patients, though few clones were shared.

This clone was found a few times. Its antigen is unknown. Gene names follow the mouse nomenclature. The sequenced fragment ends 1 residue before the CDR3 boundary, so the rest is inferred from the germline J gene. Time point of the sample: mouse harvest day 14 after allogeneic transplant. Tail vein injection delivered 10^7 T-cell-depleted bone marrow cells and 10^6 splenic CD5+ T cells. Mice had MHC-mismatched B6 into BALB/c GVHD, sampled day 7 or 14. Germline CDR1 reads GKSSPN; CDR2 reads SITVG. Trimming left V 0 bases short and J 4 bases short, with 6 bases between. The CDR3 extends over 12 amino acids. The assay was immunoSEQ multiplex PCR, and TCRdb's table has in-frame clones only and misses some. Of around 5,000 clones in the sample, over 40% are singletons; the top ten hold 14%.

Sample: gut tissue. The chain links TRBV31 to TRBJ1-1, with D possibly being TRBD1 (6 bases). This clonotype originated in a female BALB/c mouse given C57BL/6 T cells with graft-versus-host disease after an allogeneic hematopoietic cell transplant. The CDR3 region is CAWSLGATEVFF. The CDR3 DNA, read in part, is TGTGCCTGGAGTCTGGGGGCCACAGAAGTCTTC.